A single sample is the source of the 25 T cell receptor beta chains below, sequenced in a study of glioma-infiltrating T cells. TCR alpha and beta CDR3 regions were amplified from RNA using iRepertoire nested multiplex PCR. MiXCR, run by TCRdb on the multiplex PCR reads, gives a single entry per CDR3 protein. The sample holds some 110,000 distinct CDR3 sequences, roughly 20% seen once. The sequencing sample was made of glioma tissue, nonneoplastic brain tissue, or PBMCs (not recorded which). All receptors derive from a human donor with low-grade glioma or glioblastoma, undergoing nonglioma brain surgery, or in good health (not recorded which).

The table lists this clonotype with many counts. The chain employs TRBV20-1 and TRBJ2-5; 13 nucleotides match TRBD2. Per the germline V gene, CDR1 is DFQATT and CDR2 is SNEGSKA (reference sequence). The V and J ends lost 6 bases and 3 bases, in that order; junction bases with no gene match: 4. The CDR3 length is 14 residues. As DNA, the CDR3 is TGCAGTGCCACCGGGACTAGCGGGAAAGAGACCCAGTACTTC. Translation gives CSATGTSGKETQYF.

With regard to this clonotype: The junction departs from the called germline gene at one end, perhaps through a read error. The chain combines TRBV20-1 with TRBJ2-3; D is unresolved. Germline V gives CDR1 DFQATT, CDR2 SNEGSKA (reference sequence). The length of the CDR3 is 16 residues. The CDR3 loop is CSAIHEKFPYTDTQYF. The CDR3 nucleotides read TGCAGTGCTATTCACGAAAAGTTTCCCTACACAGATACGCAGTATTTC.

This sequence joins TRBV10-3 and TRBJ2-3; TRBD2 aligns across 11 bases. This CDR3 comprises 17 residues. Germline values: CDR1 ENHRY, CDR2 SYGVKD. Trimming took 5 bases from V and 0 from J; bases not matched to a gene: 7. CDR3 amino acids: CAISPGTSGASTDTQYF. The DNA for the CDR3 is TGTGCCATCAGTCCGGGGACTAGCGGAGCTAGCACAGATACGCAGTATTTT.

The sample holds one count of this clonotype. The V gene is TRBV6-5, the J gene TRBJ2-2; TRBD1 might be the D (5 bases). V was cut by 5 bases and J by 11 bases, with 24 bases left in between. The CDR3 has 16 residues. Germline V gene lookup returns CDR1 MNHEY and CDR2 SVGAGI. The CDR3 nucleotides are TGTGCCAGCAGTCCCCCAGGGCGGAGAGACACCTGTGAGCTGTTTTTT. Translated: CASSPPGRRDTCELFF.

This clonotype came up many times. This chain joins TRBV6-1 and TRBJ1-1, with D unresolved. Germline V lookup: CDR1 MNHNS, CDR2 SASEGT. The germline V and J ends were trimmed by 5 bases and 0 bases, with 13 bases remaining between them. The CDR3 length is 15 residues. The CDR3: CASSSAARLNTEAFF. The CDR3, as DNA: TGTGCCAGCAGTTCGGCAGCAAGGCTGAACACTGAAGCTTTCTTT.

This clonotype appeared many times. V usage is TRBV27 and J usage is TRBJ2-4, with D unclear. CDR3 length: 18 amino acids. The germline V gene encodes CDR1 MNHEY and CDR2 SMNVEV (reference sequence). Trimming stripped 4 bases from V and 0 bases from J, with 19 bases between. The CDR3 spells CASSSTLFGVGAKNIQYF. The CDR3 nucleotides are TGTGCCAGCAGTTCAACCCTTTTTGGCGTGGGAGCCAAAAACATTCAGTACTTC.

Details on this clonotype: This may come from a read error, since a much larger clone is one base off. The J gene is TRBJ1-2, the V gene TRBV6-1; D is uncertain. The CDR3 consists of 11 residues. Germline loops: CDR1 MNHNS, CDR2 SASEGT. The CDR3 loop reads CTSSRNYGYTF. CDR3 nucleotides: TGTACCAGCAGTCGGAACTATGGCTACACCTTC.

At least ten counts were recorded for this clonotype. The chain has TRBV12-3 or TRBV12-4 and TRBJ1-2, with 7 bases identical to TRBD1. CDR3 length equals 14 residues. The junction had 6 bases not matched to a gene; V was cut back by 6 bases and J by 2 bases. DNA for the CDR3: TGTGCCAGCAGACTCTCGGGACAGAACTATGGCTACACCTTC. Protein: CASRLSGQNYGYTF.

This clonotype was counted many times. This rearrangement joins TRBV28 to TRBJ2-3; D is perhaps TRBD1 (5 bases). Germline lookup yields CDR1 MDHEN and CDR2 SYDVKM. Trimming removed 5 bases at V and 1 base at J, with 10 bases between. The CDR3 contains 14 residues. CDR3 loop: CASSPLTGTDTQYF. Here the CDR3 DNA reads TGTGCCAGCAGTCCGCTGACAGGCACAGATACGCAGTATTTT.

A note on this clonotype: The conserved closing phenylalanine or tryptophan is absent in this CDR3, likely reflecting a read error. The chain joins TRBV7-2 to TRBJ2-5; D is unclear. The CDR3 is made up of 12 amino acids. Germline-derived CDR1 and CDR2 are SGHTA and FQGNSA. The V gene lost 5 bases and the J gene lost 5 bases, with 9 bases spanning the gap. The CDR3 spells CASSQNGETQYL. CDR3 nucleotides: TGTGCCAGCAGCCAAAACGGTGAGACCCAGTACCTC.

This clonotype has a count of ten or more. The chain uses TRBV7-2 and TRBJ2-3; 10 bases are shared with TRBD2. The germline V gene has CDR1 SGHTA and CDR2 FQGNSA. This CDR3 is 15 amino acids long. After removal of 0 bases from V and 6 bases from J, the junction contained 3 bases not matched to a gene. CDR3 residues: CASSLAASGSDTQYF. The CDR3 DNA sequence: TGTGCCAGCAGCTTAGCAGCTAGCGGGAGCGATACGCAGTATTTT.

This clonotype was counted only a few times. CDR3 in amino acids: CASSIQGANEQFF. CDR3 bases: TGCGCCAGCAGCATACAGGGAGCTAATGAGCAGTTCTTC. V is TRBV5-1 and J is TRBJ2-1; possible D gene TRBD1, 6 bases. The CDR3 has 13 residues. Germline loops: CDR1 SGHRS, CDR2 YFSETQ. Trimming cost V 4 bases and J 7 bases, with 12 bases left between them.

Concerning this clonotype itself: A single base separates this from a much larger clone, so it may be a read error. The chain recombines TRBV15 with TRBJ2-5; D unresolved. V lost 3 bases and J 1 base, leaving 6 bases between the germline ends. The germline V gene has CDR1 LNHNV and CDR2 YYDKDF (reference sequence). This CDR3 region has 13 residues. CDR3 nucleotides: TGTGCCACCAGCAGGAGCCGCCAAGAGACCCAGTACTTC. It translates to CATSRSRQETQYF. Based on the CDR3 plus reference TRBV15 and TRBJ2-5, the full variable domain is DAMVIQNPRYQVTQFGKPVTLSCSQTLNHNVMYWYQQKSSQAPKLLFHYYDKDFNNEADTPDNFQSRRPNTSFCFLDIRSPGLGDTAMYLCATSRSRQETQYFGPGTRLLVL.

This clonotype has at least ten counts. The V gene is TRBV20-1, the J gene TRBJ2-5; weak D call: TRBD1 (5 bases). Trimming removed 0 bases at V and 2 bases at J, with 13 bases between. The germline V gene has CDR1 DFQATT and CDR2 SNEGSKA (reference sequence). The CDR3 extends over 15 amino acids. Written as DNA, the CDR3 is TGCAGTGCTAGAGATGGGGCAGGCCAACAAGAGACCCAGTACTTC. Translated: CSARDGAGQQETQYF.

About this clonotype itself: A much larger clone differs by one base, so this may be a read error. The chain couples TRBV20-1 to TRBJ1-1; D gene uncertain. V was clipped by 1 base and J by 6 bases, with 12 bases between them. The CDR3 runs to 13 residues. The germline gives CDR1 DFQATT, CDR2 SNEGSKA (reference sequence). The CDR3 sequence is CSARVEGRAEAFF. The CDR3, as DNA: TGCAGTGCTAGAGTAGAGGGAAGGGCTGAAGCTTTCTTT.

This clonotype was observed at least ten times. The chain recombines TRBV28 with TRBJ2-3; D is unresolved. From germline, CDR1 is MDHEN and CDR2 SYDVKM. V shed 8 bases and J shed 2 bases, with 11 bases lying between them. The length of the CDR3 is 13 residues. CDR3 coding DNA: TGTGCCAGCGGTGTTGTCACCACAGATACGCAGTATTTT. Its translation: CASGVVTTDTQYF.

This clonotype was recorded many times. The J gene is TRBJ2-3, the V gene TRBV19; 10 nucleotides match TRBD2. V lost 2 bases and J lost 1; bases outside the gene matches: 3. The V gene's germline CDR1 is LNHDA and CDR2 SQIVND (reference sequence). CDR3 length: 16 amino acids. The chain's CDR3 is CASSILGTSGTDTQYF. CDR3 sequence (DNA): TGTGCCAGTAGTATATTGGGGACTAGCGGCACAGATACGCAGTATTTT.

This clonotype was recorded at least ten times. The CDR3, as DNA: TGTGCCAGCAGCTTAGAGTCGACAGGTATCGTCTACGAGCAGTACTTC. It is translated as CASSLESTGIVYEQYF. This rearrangement joins TRBV7-9 to TRBJ2-7; the D gene is possibly TRBD1 (6 bases). The V end was cut by 1 base, the J end by 3 bases, with 16 bases between. The CDR3 spans 16 residues. In germline, CDR1 is SEHNR, CDR2 FQNEAQ (reference sequence).

This clonotype was counted many times. The chain employs TRBV6-2 or TRBV6-3 and TRBJ1-1; D not certain. V gave up 2 bases and J gave up 6 bases, with 13 bases separating them. Germline-derived CDR1 and CDR2 are MNHEY and SVGEGT. There are 14 residues in the CDR3. The DNA of the CDR3 is TGTGCCAGCAGTTACAAGTTGATCCAACCTGAAGCTTTCTTT. Translation gives CASSYKLIQPEAFF.

This clonotype was seen a handful of times. In nucleotides, the CDR3 is TGTGCCAGGGCGACGGGGATAGAGACCCAGTACTTC. Protein sequence: CARATGIETQYF. This chain uses TRBV30 with TRBJ2-5, with D possibly being TRBD2 (5 bases). This CDR3 region has 12 residues. Trimming removed 8 bases at V and 4 bases at J, with 14 bases between. Germline CDR1 reads GTSNPN; CDR2 reads SVGIG (reference sequence).

The V call is TRBV6-2 or TRBV6-3, the J call TRBJ2-4, with D uncertain. V lost 6 bases to trimming and J lost 6 bases, with 15 bases between them. This CDR3 contains 14 residues. The germline gives CDR1 MNHEY, CDR2 SVGEGT. In nucleotides, the CDR3 is TGTGCCAGCAGCCCAGGTGGCCCTAGAAACATTCAGTACTTC. This sequence encodes CASSPGGPRNIQYF.

This clonotype has ten or more counts. The chain employs TRBV27 and TRBJ2-3; possibly TRBD1 for D (6 bases). Germline CDR1 and CDR2: MNHEY and SMNVEV (reference sequence). Trimming pared 8 bases from V and 9 bases from J, leaving 12 bases between. There are 11 residues in the CDR3. The CDR3: CASSSGTTQYF. The CDR3 DNA reads TGTGCCAGCTCATCGGGGACAACGCAGTATTTT.

The sample holds many counts of this clonotype. The chain couples TRBV19 to TRBJ2-2; the D gene is possibly TRBD2 (6 bases). The CDR3 runs to 14 residues. The germline CDR1 and CDR2 sequences are LNHDA and SQIVND (reference sequence). Trimming took off 0 bases at V and 9 bases at J, with 11 bases between the two ends. DNA for the CDR3: TGTGCCAGTAGTATAGAGTCGGAGGGACGGGAGCTGTTTTTT. It specifies CASSIESEGRELFF. Together with reference TRBV19 and TRBJ2-2, the CDR3 gives the full variable domain: DGGITQSPKYLFRKEGQNVTLSCEQNLNHDAMYWYRQDPGQGLRLIYYSQIVNDFQKGDIAEGYSVSREKKESFPLTVTSAQKNPTAFYLCASSIESEGRELFFGEGSRLTVL.

This clonotype was seen repeatedly, ten times or more. The V gene is TRBV4-2, the J gene TRBJ2-1; no firm D call. The germline V gene encodes CDR1 LGHNA and CDR2 YNFKEQ. Trimming cost V 4 bases and J 10 bases, with 8 bases left between them. This CDR3 has 11 amino acids. The CDR3 region is CASSREREQFF. The CDR3 coding sequence is TGTGCCAGCAGCCGTGAGAGGGAGCAGTTCTTC.

In this sample, this clonotype turned up many times. This rearrangement joins TRBV24-1 to TRBJ2-1; D possibly corresponds to TRBD2 (6 bases). The V gene lost 4 bases and the J gene lost 7 bases, with 13 bases spanning the gap. Germline V lookup: CDR1 KGHDR, CDR2 SFDVKD. This CDR3 is 14 amino acids long. CDR3 in DNA: TGTGCCACCAGTGAAGCGGGTAAAAGGAATGAGCAGTTCTTC. Protein product: CATSEAGKRNEQFF.